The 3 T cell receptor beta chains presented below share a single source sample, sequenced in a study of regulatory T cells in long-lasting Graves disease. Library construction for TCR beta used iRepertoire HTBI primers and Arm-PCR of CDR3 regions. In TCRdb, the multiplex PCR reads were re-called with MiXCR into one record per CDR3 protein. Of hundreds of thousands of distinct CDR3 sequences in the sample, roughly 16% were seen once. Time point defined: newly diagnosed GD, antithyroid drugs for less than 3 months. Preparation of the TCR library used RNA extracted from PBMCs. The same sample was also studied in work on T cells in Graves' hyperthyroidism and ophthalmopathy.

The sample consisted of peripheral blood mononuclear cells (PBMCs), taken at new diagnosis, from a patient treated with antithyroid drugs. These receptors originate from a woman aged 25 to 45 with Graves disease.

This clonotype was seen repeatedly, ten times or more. The CDR3 DNA reads as TGTGCCAGCAGCTCAACAGGACACTTATATGGCTACACCTTC. It specifies CASSSTGHLYGYTF. The V call is TRBV7-2, the J call TRBJ1-2, with a weak D call TRBD1 (5 bases). This CDR3 is 14 amino acids long. The germline CDR1 and CDR2 sequences are SGHTA and FQGNSA. V lost 4 bases and J lost 5, with 14 bases in between.

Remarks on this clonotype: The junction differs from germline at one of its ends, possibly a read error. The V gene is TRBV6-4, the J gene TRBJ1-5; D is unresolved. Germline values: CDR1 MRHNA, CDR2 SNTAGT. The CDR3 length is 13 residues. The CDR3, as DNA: TGTGCCAGCAGTGTAGGAAGCAATCGGCCCCAGCATTTT. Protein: CASSVGSNRPQHF.

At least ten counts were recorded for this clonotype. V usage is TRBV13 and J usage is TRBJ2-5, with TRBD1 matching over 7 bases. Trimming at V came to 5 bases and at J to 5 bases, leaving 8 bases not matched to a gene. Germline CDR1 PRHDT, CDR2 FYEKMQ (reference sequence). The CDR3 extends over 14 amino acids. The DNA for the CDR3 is TGTGCCAGCAGCGCAAAGACAGGGTCGGAGACCCAGTACTTC. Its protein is CASSAKTGSETQYF.